This T cell receptor (beta chain) was observed in a study of OX40 agonist ivuxolimab in advanced cancers. Study conclusions and caveats: Clonal expansion was seen in CD4+ and CD8+ blood T cells by week 6 at 0.1 to 3.0 mg/kg. Among T cells, CD8+ cells averaged more expanded clones than CD4+ cells. At 0.1-3.0 mg/kg, partial responders had clonal expansion among the lowest observed.

About this clone itself: Its antigen is unknown.

The cohort excluded patients with autoimmune disease history or systemic immunosuppression. The CDR3 contains 13 residues. Germline CDR1 and CDR2: SEHNR and FQNEAQ (reference sequence). V was pared by 10 bases and J by 2 bases, with 15 bases between. Profiled with immunoSEQ multiplex PCR; TCRdb holds only in-frame clones, not every one. The sample lists some 59,000 clones, 87% occurring once. This rearrangement joins TRBV7-9 to TRBJ2-7, with a tentative D call TRBD1 (5 bases). The sample consisted of CD4+ or CD8+ T cells sorted from blood, taken in a trial of the OX40 agonist ivuxolimab. The clonotype comes from an adult with an advanced solid tumor such as melanoma, head and neck, liver or kidney cancer. DNA for the CDR3: TGTGCCACCACTGGGGCAGTCCCCTACGAGCAGTACTTC. Its protein is CATTGAVPYEQYF.